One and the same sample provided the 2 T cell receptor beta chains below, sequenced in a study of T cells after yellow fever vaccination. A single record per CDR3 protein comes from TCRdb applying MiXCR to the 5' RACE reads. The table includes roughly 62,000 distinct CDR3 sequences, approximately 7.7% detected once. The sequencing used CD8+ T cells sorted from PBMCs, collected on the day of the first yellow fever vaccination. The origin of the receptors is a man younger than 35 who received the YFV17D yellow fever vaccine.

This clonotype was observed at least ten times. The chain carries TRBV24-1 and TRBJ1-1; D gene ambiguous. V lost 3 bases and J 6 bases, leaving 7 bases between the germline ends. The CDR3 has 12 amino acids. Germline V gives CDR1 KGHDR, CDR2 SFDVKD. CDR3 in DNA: TGTGCCACCAGTGATGGGGTGGCTGAAGCTTTCTTT. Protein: CATSDGVAEAFF.

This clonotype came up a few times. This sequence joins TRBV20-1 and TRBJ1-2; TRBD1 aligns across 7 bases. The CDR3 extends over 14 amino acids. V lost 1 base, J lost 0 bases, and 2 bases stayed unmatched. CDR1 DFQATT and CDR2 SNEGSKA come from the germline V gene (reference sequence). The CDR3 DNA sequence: TGCAGTGCTAGAGCAGGGGGAACTAACTATGGCTACACCTTC. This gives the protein CSARAGGTNYGYTF.